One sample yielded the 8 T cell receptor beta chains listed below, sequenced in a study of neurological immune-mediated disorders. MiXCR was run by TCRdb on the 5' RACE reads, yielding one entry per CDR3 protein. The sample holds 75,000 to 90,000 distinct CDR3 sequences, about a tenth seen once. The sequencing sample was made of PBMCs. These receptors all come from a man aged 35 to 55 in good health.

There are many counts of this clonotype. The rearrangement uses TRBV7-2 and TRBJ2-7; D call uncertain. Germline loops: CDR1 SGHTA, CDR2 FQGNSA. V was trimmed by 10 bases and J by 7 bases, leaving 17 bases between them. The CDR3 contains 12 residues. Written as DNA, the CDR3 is TGTGCCACCTCTGTCCGAGTTGGGGAGCAGTACTTC. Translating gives CATSVRVGEQYF.

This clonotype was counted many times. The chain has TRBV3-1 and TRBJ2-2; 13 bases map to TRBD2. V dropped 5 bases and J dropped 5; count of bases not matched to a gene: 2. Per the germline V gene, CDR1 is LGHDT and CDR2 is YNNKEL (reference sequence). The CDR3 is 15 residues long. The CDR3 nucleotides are TGTGCCAGCAGCGCACTAGCGGGGGGGACCGGGGAGCTGTTTTTT. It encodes CASSALAGGTGELFF.

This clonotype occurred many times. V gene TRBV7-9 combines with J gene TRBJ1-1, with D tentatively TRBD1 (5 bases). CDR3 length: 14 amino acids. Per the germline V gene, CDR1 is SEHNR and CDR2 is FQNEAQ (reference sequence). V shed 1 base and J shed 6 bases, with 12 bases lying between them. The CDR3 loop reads CASSLGGISSEAFF. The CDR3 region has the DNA TGTGCCAGCAGCTTAGGGGGGATATCTTCTGAAGCTTTCTTT.

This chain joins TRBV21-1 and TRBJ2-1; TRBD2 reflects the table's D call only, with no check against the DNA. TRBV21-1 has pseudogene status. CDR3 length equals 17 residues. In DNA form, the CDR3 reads TGTGCCAGCAGCAAAGAGGGGACTAGCGGGATCCGCAATGAGCAGTTCTTC. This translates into CASSKEGTSGIRNEQFF.

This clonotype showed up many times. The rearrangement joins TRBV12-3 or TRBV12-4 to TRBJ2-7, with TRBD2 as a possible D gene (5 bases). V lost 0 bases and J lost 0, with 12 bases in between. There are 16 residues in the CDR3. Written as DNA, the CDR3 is TGTGCCAGCAGTTTAGCCCCCCGGAGGAGCTCCTACGAGCAGTACTTC. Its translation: CASSLAPRRSSYEQYF.

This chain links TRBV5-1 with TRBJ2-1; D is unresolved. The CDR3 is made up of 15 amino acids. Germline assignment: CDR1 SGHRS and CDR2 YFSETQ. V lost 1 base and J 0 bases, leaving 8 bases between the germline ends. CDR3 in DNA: TGCGCCAGCAGCTTGCTGGAAAGCTCCTACAATGAGCAGTTCTTC. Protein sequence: CASSLLESSYNEQFF.

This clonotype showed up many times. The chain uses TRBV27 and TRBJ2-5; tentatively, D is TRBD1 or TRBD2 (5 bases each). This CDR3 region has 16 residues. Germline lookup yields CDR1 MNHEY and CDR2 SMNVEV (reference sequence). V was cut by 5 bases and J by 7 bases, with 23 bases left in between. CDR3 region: CASSIYRPGQEGTQYF. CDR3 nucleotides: TGTGCCAGCAGTATTTATCGCCCGGGGCAGGAAGGGACCCAGTACTTC.

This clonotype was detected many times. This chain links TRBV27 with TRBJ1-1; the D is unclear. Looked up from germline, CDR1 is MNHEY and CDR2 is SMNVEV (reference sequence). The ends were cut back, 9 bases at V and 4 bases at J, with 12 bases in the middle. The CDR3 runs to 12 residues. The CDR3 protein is CASGELGTEAFF. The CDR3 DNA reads TGTGCCAGTGGGGAGCTGGGCACTGAAGCTTTCTTT.